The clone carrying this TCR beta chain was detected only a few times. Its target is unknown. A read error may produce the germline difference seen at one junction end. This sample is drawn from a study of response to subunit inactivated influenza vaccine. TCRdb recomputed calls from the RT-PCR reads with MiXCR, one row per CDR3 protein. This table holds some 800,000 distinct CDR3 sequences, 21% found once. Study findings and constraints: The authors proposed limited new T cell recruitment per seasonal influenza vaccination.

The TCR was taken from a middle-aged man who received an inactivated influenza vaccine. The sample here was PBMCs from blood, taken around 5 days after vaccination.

The CDR3 spells CATSDLGGLNKQFF. In DNA, the CDR3 is TGTGCCACCAGTGATTTAGGAGGACTCAATAAGCAGTTCTTC. The chain joins TRBV24-1 to TRBJ2-1, with D maybe TRBD2 (5 bases). The CDR3 runs 14 residues. Germline V gene sequence: CDR1 KGHDR, CDR2 SFDVKD.